Listed here is a single T cell receptor (beta chain). Its antigen specificity is not known. Base qualities are not at hand, and no much larger clone is one base apart. From a lookup of the germline V gene (reference sequence), CDR1 and CDR2 are SGHNT and YYREEE. Trimming accounts for 3 bases at V and 7 bases at J, while the number of junction bases matched to no gene is 5. The CDR3 measures 14 amino acids from cysteine to phenylalanine. Only the CDR3 region is kept as DNA, spanning 42 bases read in frame from base 1. The data were obtained in a study of T cell therapy product for transplant patients (dated by TCRdb to between 2018 and 2021). Regarding the research as a whole: In Berlin, Germany, the wider healthy donor group was made up of around 20 individuals (10 male and 9 female) aged roughly 24 to 85 years. Expansion media were supplemented with either IL-7 and IL-15 at 10 ng/ml or IL-2 at 50 to 65 U/ml. To assess clonal composition, TCRbeta repertoires were compared between rapamycin-treated and untreated CMV-specific T-cell products derived from the same donors. The study developed a next-generation autologous adoptive antiviral T-cell product for immunosuppressed solid organ transplant patients, using CMV as the model virus. The TCRbeta repertoire analysis of rapamycin-treated and untreated products involved n = 3 healthy donors.

Read against the paper, the sample's label means: CMVpp65/IE-1-reactive T cells enriched by IFNgamma capture and expanded in vitro. PBMCs were stimulated for five to seven hours with overlapping CMV pp65 and IE-1 peptide pools, with each pool at about 0.51 ug/ml. IFNgamma-producing CMV-stimulated cells were positively selected with the IFNgamma Secretion Assay-Cell Enrichment and Detection Kit (Miltenyi Biotec). For around three weeks, enriched IFNgamma+ cells were cultured with irradiated autologous feeders along with either IL-7/IL-15 or IL-2. To provide enough cells for different cell sorting steps, buffy coats were used from about 15% of the 19 healthy donors. Peripheral blood mononuclear cells were isolated using Biocoll density gradient centrifugation. DRK supplied the buffy coats from healthy donors. Broader findings and caveats from the paper: In untreated products the top 10 clones covered around nine tenths of the repertoire, compared with roughly 70% in rapamycin-treated products. A more diverse, less clonal TCRbeta repertoire and a greater number of distinct clones were observed in rapamycin-treated products than in untreated products. Paired products from the same donor had many clones in common, while repertoires from different donors did not overlap. The authors suggested that increased clonal diversity in Rapa-TCPs may reflect survival of low-frequency clones and preferential expansion of central memory T cells.

Genomic DNA was extracted with an AllPrep DNA/RNA Kit and TCRbeta CDR3 regions were amplified with the immunoSEQ hsTCRb Kit. The authors' pipeline ran thus. In-frame CDR3 nucleotide sequences without stop codons were defined as productive rearrangements and were analyzed in immunoSEQ Analyzer 3.0. Sample overlap was measured using the Morisita index, while clonality was calculated from productive entropy normalized to the number of productive rearrangements. Entries here come from immuneACCESS through TCRdb and include only in-frame sequences with V and J called. Some clones fail to appear in such tables; in the studies checked, an unresolved V gene covers under half of the shortfall, and the cause of the remainder is unknown. That table supplies the V and J calls and clone size; D and trimming were determined from the DNA. The sample records 200 to 250 clones, around three fifths of which are singletons. Clones ranked in the top ten supply around 97% of the sample.

This sequence was found in an adult in good health. The sequenced sample was a sorted cell population cultured from PBMCs. This sequence uses TRBV5-4 and TRBJ2-4, and TRBD1 matches 9 of the central bases. The nucleotides read TGTGCCAGCAGCTCGGGACAGGGATTCAACATTCAGTACTTC. Its amino acids are CASSSGQGFNIQYF.